Below are 17 T cell receptor beta chains sequenced from a single sample in a study of blood T cell repertoires in COVID-19. Sequenced by immunoSEQ multiplex PCR; TCRdb stores in-frame clones only, minus some. The sample lists under 200,000 clones, around nine tenths seen once, with over 3.5% in the top ten. Sequenced input: peripheral blood. The receptor source for this set is a man aged 18 to 35 with active or convalescent COVID-19.

This clone was found a few times. The chain couples TRBV4-1 to TRBJ2-7, with 8 bases that match TRBD2. CDR3 length: 15 residues. Looked up from germline, CDR1 is MGHRA and CDR2 is YSYEKL. V shed 4 bases, J shed 2 bases, and the junction held 7 bases outside the gene matches. CDR3 sequence: CASSPGLAAAYEQYF. CDR3 coding DNA: TGCGCCAGCAGCCCCGGACTAGCTGCAGCCTACGAGCAGTACTTC.

The V gene is TRBV6-4, the J gene TRBJ2-3, with D possibly TRBD2 on 6 matching bases. The CDR3 sequence is 14 residues long. The germline V and J ends were trimmed by 6 bases and 3 bases, with 13 bases remaining between them. Per germline, CDR1 MRHNA and CDR2 SNTAGT. The CDR3 loop reads CASSSGVRTDTQYF. In DNA, the CDR3 is TGTGCCAGCAGCTCGGGGGTAAGGACAGATACGCAGTATTTT.

The rearrangement uses TRBV4-1 and TRBJ2-2; TRBD1 might be the D (5 bases). The CDR3 has 15 amino acids. Looked up from germline, CDR1 is MGHRA and CDR2 is YSYEKL. Between the trimmed V and J ends, which lost 4 bases and 1 base, there was a span of 10 bases. In nucleotides, the CDR3 is TGCGCCAGCAGCCCTCAGGGCTTGAACACCGGGGAGCTGTTTTTT. Protein: CASSPQGLNTGELFF.

This clone was seen a few times. The gene calls are TRBV5-1 and TRBJ2-2; TRBD1 matches 9 bases. The CDR3 has 12 amino acids. Trimming at V came to 9 bases and at J to 6 bases, leaving 3 bases not matched to a gene. Per the germline V gene, CDR1 is SGHRS and CDR2 is YFSETQ. CDR3: CATRTGAGELFF. CDR3 sequence (DNA): TGCGCCACTCGGACAGGGGCCGGGGAGCTGTTTTTT.

V gene TRBV5-1 combines with J gene TRBJ1-1; a possible D gene is TRBD1 (5 bases). The V end lost 5 bases, the J end lost 6 bases, and 17 bases lay between the germline ends. The germline V gene has CDR1 SGHRS and CDR2 YFSETQ. The CDR3 sequence is 14 residues long. CDR3: CASSSVGGLAEAFF. The CDR3 nucleotides are TGCGCCAGCAGTTCAGTCGGGGGGTTGGCTGAAGCTTTCTTT.

V is TRBV7-9 and J is TRBJ2-2, with a tentative D call TRBD2 (6 bases). V was clipped by 5 bases and J by 6 bases, with 19 bases between them. The CDR3 spans 16 residues. Germline V lookup: CDR1 SEHNR, CDR2 FQNEAQ (reference sequence). The CDR3 nucleotides are TGTGCCAGCAGCCCGGACCGACTAGACAGTGCCGGGGAGCTGTTTTTT. The encoded protein is CASSPDRLDSAGELFF. Using reference TRBV7-9 and TRBJ2-2 for the parts outside the CDR3, the full variable domain is DTGVSQNPRHKITKRGQNVTFRCDPISEHNRLYWYRQTLGQGPEFLTYFQNEAQLEKSRLLSDRFSAERPKGSFSTLEIQRTEQGDSAMYLCASSPDRLDSAGELFFGEGSRLTVL.

In the case of this clone: Other DNA variants within this sample encode the same CDR3. The rearrangement uses TRBV27 and TRBJ1-2; tentatively, D is TRBD1 (6 bases). The CDR3 extends over 13 amino acids. CDR1 and CDR2 (germline): MNHEY, SMNVEV (reference sequence). The V and J ends lost 3 bases and 5 bases respectively, with 10 bases between them. The CDR3 bases are TGTGCCAGCAGTTTGACAGGAACTTATGGCTACACCTTC. Protein: CASSLTGTYGYTF.

The V and J genes are TRBV2 and TRBJ1-5; possibly TRBD1 for D (5 bases). There are 14 residues in the CDR3. Per the germline V gene, CDR1 is SNHLY and CDR2 is FYNNEI. The V gene lost 6 bases and the J gene lost 4 bases, with 13 bases spanning the gap. The CDR3 DNA follows: TGTGCCAGCAGCCTCCAGGGCCCGAATCAGCCCCAGCATTTT. It translates to CASSLQGPNQPQHF.

The genes are TRBV6-4 and TRBJ2-3, with TRBD2 matching over 16 bases. V trimming: 2 bases; J trimming: 4 bases; junction bases outside the gene matches: 0. CDR3 length: 16 amino acids. The germline V gene encodes CDR1 MRHNA and CDR2 SNTAGT. The CDR3, as DNA: TGTGCCAGCAGTGACGGGACTAGCGGGGGGGCAGATACGCAGTATTTT. Its translation: CASSDGTSGGADTQYF.

This clone was found once. V and J are TRBV4-1 and TRBJ2-2; 10 nucleotides match TRBD1. Germline V lookup: CDR1 MGHRA, CDR2 YSYEKL. The trim removed 4 bases at V and 4 bases at J, leaving 6 bases unmatched. This CDR3 is built from 16 residues. CDR3 nucleotides: TGCGCCAGCAGCCCCCGGACAGGGGGTACCACCGGGGAGCTGTTTTTT. As protein: CASSPRTGGTTGELFF.

This clone has just a few counts. V usage is TRBV6-5 and J usage is TRBJ1-4; unclear D gene. Trimming took 6 bases from V and 4 from J, leaving 12 bases between them. CDR3 length: 14 amino acids. CDR1 MNHEY and CDR2 SVGAGI come from the germline V gene. CDR3 bases: TGTGCCAGCAGAGACGGGCGGGGTAATGAAAAACTGTTTTTT. Its protein is CASRDGRGNEKLFF.

This clone was detected once. The chain recombines TRBV4-3 with TRBJ2-7, with 9 bases identical to TRBD2. Germline-derived CDR1 and CDR2 are LGHNA and YSLEER. CDR3 size: 16 residues. V lost 0 bases, J lost 2 bases, and 5 bases stayed unmatched. CDR3 amino acids: CASSQDRLAVTYEQYF. The CDR3 DNA is TGCGCCAGCAGCCAAGATCGACTAGCGGTGACCTACGAGCAGTACTTC.

The J gene is TRBJ2-7, the V gene TRBV11-3; 7 positions agree with TRBD1. CDR1 and CDR2 from the germline V gene are SGHNT and YENEEA. Trimming cost V 4 bases and J 2 bases; bases outside gene matches: 8. The CDR3 covers 15 residues. In DNA form, the CDR3 reads TGTGCCAGCAGCTCCCCCGGGACAGACCCCTACGAGCAGTACTTC. Its protein is CASSSPGTDPYEQYF.

This clone was recorded once. Mismatch with germline at one junction end may stem from a read error. This chain uses TRBV7-3 with TRBJ2-3, with D unresolved. The germline V gene encodes CDR1 SGHTA and CDR2 FQGTGA. The CDR3 is 13 residues long. CDR3 sequence (DNA): TGTGCCAGCAGCGCAAGGAGCACGGATACGCAGTATTTT. Its translation is CASSARSTDTQYF.

The rearrangement joins TRBV6-4 to TRBJ2-1; 12 bases match TRBD1. Trimming removed 2 bases from V and 7 bases from J; junction bases left unmatched: 3. This CDR3 comprises 15 residues. Germline CDR1 and CDR2: MRHNA and SNTAGT. CDR3 nucleotide sequence: TGTGCCAGCAGTGACGGGACAGGGGGCAATAATGAGCAGTTCTTC. Translating it yields CASSDGTGGNNEQFF.

V and J are TRBV6-4 and TRBJ2-6; 7 bases are a match to TRBD1. This CDR3 is 14 amino acids long. Germline V gene sequence: CDR1 MRHNA, CDR2 SNTAGT. V lost 6 bases to trimming and J lost 2 bases; unmatched junction nucleotides: 1. The CDR3 sequence: CASSGQAGANVLTF. The CDR3 DNA reads as TGTGCCAGCAGCGGACAGGCTGGGGCCAACGTCCTGACTTTC.

V and J are TRBV11-2 and TRBJ1-2; D is possibly TRBD1 (5 bases). V was cut by 0 bases and J by 7 bases, with 12 bases left in between. The CDR3 spans 14 residues. Germline V gene lookup returns CDR1 SGHAT and CDR2 FQNNGV. The CDR3: CASSLDRGEAGYTF. CDR3 coding DNA: TGTGCCAGCAGCTTAGATCGGGGGGAGGCTGGCTACACCTTC.